A single T cell receptor (beta chain) is shown here with its context. What it binds is unknown. This sample is drawn from a study of T cells in localized non-small cell lung cancer. Study outcomes and limitations: Exceeding tumor, uninvolved adjacent lung had the highest T cell clonality. Adjacent lung exhibited a median of 57 among the 100 most abundant tumor clones.

Germline values: CDR1 LGHNA, CDR2 YSLEER. There are 15 residues in the CDR3. Trimming stripped 0 bases from V and 4 bases from J, with 12 bases between. TCRdb's table, derived via immunoSEQ multiplex PCR, lists solely in-frame clones and lacks some. The sample contains fewer than 25,000 clones, approximately 90% of which appear only once. This receptor was obtained from a woman aged 40 to 75 with stage I lung adenocarcinoma. Sequenced material: peripheral blood, taken before any cancer treatment. The rearrangement uses TRBV4-3 and TRBJ1-2; weak D call: TRBD1 (5 bases). CDR3: CASSQDRGVGYGYTF. CDR3 coding DNA: TGCGCCAGCAGCCAAGATCGGGGCGTGGGCTATGGCTACACCTTC.